The 12 T cell receptor beta chains presented below share a single source sample, sequenced in a study of T cells in Graves' hyperthyroidism and ophthalmopathy. TCR beta CDR3 regions were amplified from RNA transcripts. The HTBI set primed first-round TCR CDR3 RT-PCR. One entry per CDR3 protein results from TCRdb running MiXCR on the multiplex PCR reads. The sample includes almost 600,000 distinct CDR3 sequences, around 45% of them seen just once. Sequenced material: peripheral blood or thyroid tissue (not recorded which). These receptors were taken from a woman in her late teens or twenties with Graves' hyperthyroidism.

This clonotype was seen many times. V gene TRBV25-1 combines with J gene TRBJ2-5; D possibly matches TRBD1 or TRBD2 (7 bases each). The ends were cut back, 2 bases at V and 5 bases at J, with 15 bases in the middle. Germline V gene lookup returns CDR1 MGHDK and CDR2 SYGVNS. The CDR3 loop spans 15 amino acids. Here the CDR3 DNA reads TGTGCCAGCAGTGAACGGGGAGGGGGCTGGGAGACCCAGTACTTC. Protein sequence: CASSERGGGWETQYF.

This clonotype was observed many times. V is TRBV20-1 and J is TRBJ2-3; D is perhaps TRBD1 (6 bases). Deletions cut 3 bases from V and 3 bases from J, with 10 bases between. The CDR3 is made up of 13 amino acids. Looked up from germline, CDR1 is DFQATT and CDR2 is SNEGSKA (reference sequence). For the CDR3, the DNA is TGCAGTGCTAGTTACAGGGTAACAGATACGCAGTATTTT. Amino acid sequence: CSASYRVTDTQYF.

This chain links TRBV2 with TRBJ2-7; D perhaps matches TRBD2 (6 bases). This CDR3 spans 12 amino acids. Germline assignment: CDR1 SNHLY and CDR2 FYNNEI. The V end lost 8 bases, the J end lost 6 bases, and 14 bases lay between the germline ends. As DNA, the CDR3 is TGTGCCAGCCGAGGTCGCGGGATCGAGCAGTACTTC. Its protein product is CASRGRGIEQYF.

This clonotype occurred a few times. This chain joins TRBV4-2 and TRBJ2-1; 11 bases are shared with TRBD2. J was trimmed by 7 bases and V by 4 bases; bases with no gene match: 3. The CDR3 consists of 14 residues. CDR1 is LGHNA, CDR2 YNFKEQ, per germline. CDR3: CASSPGLAENEQFF. DNA of the CDR3: TGTGCCAGCAGCCCGGGACTAGCGGAGAATGAGCAGTTCTTC.

This clonotype showed up many times. The V call is TRBV15, the J call TRBJ2-3; D is ambiguous. Trimming cost V 0 bases and J 4 bases, with 5 bases left between them. The germline V gene encodes CDR1 LNHNV and CDR2 YYDKDF (reference sequence). The CDR3 totals 13 residues. CDR3 protein: CATSREVSDTQYF. CDR3 nucleotide sequence: TGTGCCACCAGCAGAGAAGTATCAGATACGCAGTATTTT.

This clonotype occurred many times. The CDR3 spells CASSQDLAGQGAYGYTF. CDR3 coding DNA: TGCGCCAGCAGCCAAGATTTGGCGGGACAGGGGGCGTACGGCTACACCTTC. The J gene is TRBJ1-2, the V gene TRBV4-1; 12 nucleotides agree with TRBD1. The junction had 10 bases not matched to a gene; V was cut back by 0 bases and J by 8 bases. This CDR3 is 17 amino acids long. Germline CDR1 is MGHRA and CDR2 is YSYEKL.

The chain carries TRBV12-3 or TRBV12-4 and TRBJ2-7, with D perhaps TRBD1 (6 bases). The CDR3 is 15 residues long. V was trimmed by 3 bases and J by 0 bases, leaving 12 bases between them. CDR3 loop: CASSFSGATSYEQYF. CDR3 coding DNA: TGTGCCAGCAGTTTCTCAGGGGCCACCTCCTACGAGCAGTACTTC.

The rearrangement uses TRBV29-1 and TRBJ2-5; D unclear. V was pared by 4 bases and J by 4 bases, with 13 bases between. The CDR3 loop spans 13 amino acids. The germline CDR1 and CDR2 sequences are SQVTM and ANQGSEA. The chain's CDR3 is CSVVSGYGETQYF. CDR3 nucleotides: TGCAGCGTTGTTTCCGGGTACGGAGAGACCCAGTACTTC.

The V and J genes are TRBV7-2 and TRBJ1-6; D remains ambiguous. The CDR3 has 16 amino acids. Per the germline V gene, CDR1 is SGHTA and CDR2 is FQGNSA. The germline V and J ends were trimmed by 5 bases and 1 base, with 12 bases remaining between them. The CDR3 DNA sequence: TGTGCCAGCAGCCTAGGAGCGGGATCCTATAATTCACCCCTCCACTTT. Amino acid sequence: CASSLGAGSYNSPLHF.

This clonotype was seen at least ten times. The chain employs TRBV4-3 and TRBJ2-7; 7 positions agree with TRBD2. Germline trimming cut 4 bases from V and 2 bases from J; bases unmatched to any gene: 8. Germline V CDR1 and CDR2: LGHNA, YSLEER. This CDR3 region has 15 residues. CDR3 loop: CASSLTSSGTYEQYF. The CDR3 nucleotides read TGCGCCAGCAGCCTGACGTCTAGCGGCACCTACGAGCAGTACTTC.

The genes are TRBV12-5 and TRBJ2-2; the match to TRBD2 covers 7 bases. CDR1 and CDR2 from the germline V gene are LGHNT and FRNRAP. The ends lost 1 base at V and 5 bases at J; junction bases unmatched: 7. CDR3 length: 16 amino acids. The CDR3: CASGLGPSGPTGELFF. In DNA form, the CDR3 reads TGTGCTAGTGGTTTGGGCCCTAGCGGACCTACCGGGGAGCTGTTTTTT.

The rearrangement uses TRBV10-3 and TRBJ2-1, with 9 bases matching TRBD2. The DNA end lines up better with TRBJ2-7; the J call may be wrong. Germline CDR1 reads ENHRY; CDR2 reads SYGVKD. The CDR3 runs 18 residues. This chain's CDR3 is CAISGGAGGSSSYNEQYF. Here the CDR3 DNA reads TGTGCCATCAGTGGGGGAGCGGGAGGATCCAGCTCCTACAATGAGCAGTACTTC.